This T cell receptor beta chain was observed in a study of identical twins. Study-level points and caveats: Invariant MAIT and iNKT cells are populations that could partly confound zero-insertion analyses. Beta out-of-frame sequences showed weaker excess twin sharing.

TCRdb fed the 5' RACE reads into MiXCR, producing one record per CDR3 protein. Altogether 600,000 to 850,000 distinct CDR3 sequences are present, around a sixth being singletons, with the ten largest covering about 12%. The CDR3 length is 17 residues. The trim removed 1 base at V and 0 bases at J, leaving 6 bases unmatched. The germline V gene has CDR1 SGHVS and CDR2 FNYEAQ. As concerns this clonotype: The antigen remains undetermined.

This sample was shared with a second study, whose subject was T cells expressing NK-cell markers. This second study says: Sorted T-cell subsets CD3+CD56+NKG2C+, CD3+CD56+NKG2C- and CD3+CD56-NKG2C+ were TCR beta-sequenced. In roughly 6 donors, dominant CD3+CD56+NKG2C+ clones formed roughly 1.0-8% of CD8+ cells.

The sequencing sample was made of PBMCs. This sequence originates from a woman under 30 in good health. The chain has TRBV7-6 and TRBJ2-3; 8 bases fit TRBD1. The CDR3 protein is CASSLGDRTFSTDTQYF. The CDR3 region has the DNA TGTGCCAGCAGCTTAGGGGACAGGACCTTCAGCACAGATACGCAGTATTTT.